The 16 T cell receptor beta chains reported below all come from one sample, sequenced in a study of T cells in Graves' hyperthyroidism and ophthalmopathy. Amplified TCR beta CDR3 regions derived from RNA transcripts. TCR CDR3 regions were first amplified by RT-PCR with HTBI primers. One entry per CDR3 protein results from TCRdb running MiXCR on the multiplex PCR reads. The table lists roughly 250,000 distinct CDR3 sequences, about a sixth of them singletons. Sequenced input: blood. The receptor source for this set is a woman aged 18-29 years with Graves' ophthalmopathy.

There are many counts of this clonotype. The rearrangement uses TRBV3-1 and TRBJ2-7; D gene uncertain. Per germline, CDR1 LGHDT and CDR2 YNNKEL (reference sequence). With 5 bases removed from V and 7 bases from J, the gap between germline ends came to 15 bases. The CDR3 has 13 amino acids. The DNA of the CDR3 is TGTGCCAGCAGCTCTCGGGCCCCTGGGGAGCAGTACTTC. This sequence encodes CASSSRAPGEQYF.

This clonotype was detected ten times or more. This sequence joins TRBV28 and TRBJ2-7, with D unclear. The ends were cut back, 5 bases at V and 4 bases at J, with 9 bases in the middle. The germline CDR1 and CDR2 sequences are MDHEN and SYDVKM. The CDR3 length is 12 residues. CDR3 sequence reads: CASSPGRYEQYF. DNA of the CDR3: TGTGCCAGCAGTCCCGGACGGTACGAGCAGTACTTC.

This clonotype was seen repeatedly, ten times or more. The chain combines TRBV18 with TRBJ2-2; 11 bases agree with TRBD1. Trimming took 3 bases from V and 6 from J; bases not matched to a gene: 3. The CDR3 is 15 residues long. The germline V gene has CDR1 KGHSH and CDR2 LQKENI. DNA for the CDR3: TGTGCCAGCTCACCCCAGGACAGGGGGCCCGGGGAGCTGTTTTTT. This sequence encodes CASSPQDRGPGELFF.

This clonotype was counted at least ten times. Here the CDR3 DNA reads TGCAGTGCTAGATCTGGCCCCGCAGGGGGCTACGAGCAGTACTTC. Its protein product is CSARSGPAGGYEQYF. The chain joins TRBV20-1 to TRBJ2-7; TRBD1 agrees at 7 bases. Unmatched junction bases numbered 10, after V lost 2 bases and J lost 3 bases. Germline values: CDR1 DFQATT, CDR2 SNEGSKA (reference sequence). The CDR3 runs to 15 residues.

This clonotype occurred many times. The CDR3 is CASSLALGGAYNYGYTF. DNA of the CDR3: TGTGCCAGCAGCTTGGCCTTAGGGGGGGCATATAACTATGGCTACACCTTC. V is TRBV5-4 and J is TRBJ1-2; D might be TRBD1 (6 bases). V dropped 0 bases and J dropped 1 base, with 16 bases sitting between them. Germline CDR1 SGHNT, CDR2 YYREEE (reference sequence). This CDR3 comprises 17 residues.

Ten or more counts support this clonotype. The V and J genes are TRBV14 and TRBJ1-2; D not certain. Trimming removed 0 bases at V and 0 bases at J, with 11 bases between. In germline, CDR1 is SGHDN, CDR2 FVKESK. This CDR3 has 16 amino acids. In nucleotides, the CDR3 is TGTGCCAGCAGCCAAGATAGTGGCAGAGCTAACTATGGCTACACCTTC. The encoded protein is CASSQDSGRANYGYTF.

The chain uses TRBV2 and TRBJ2-7; TRBD1 aligns across 8 bases. CDR3 length equals 13 residues. The trim removed 10 bases at V and 2 bases at J, leaving 7 bases unmatched. Germline V gives CDR1 SNHLY, CDR2 FYNNEI. The CDR3 DNA sequence: TGTGCCATCCATCTGGACAGGGCCTACGAGCAGTACTTC. This translates into CAIHLDRAYEQYF.

This clonotype was recorded many times. The rearrangement links TRBV7-3 to TRBJ2-7; maybe TRBD1 (5 bases). The germline CDR1 and CDR2 sequences are SGHTA and FQGTGA. The CDR3 loop spans 13 amino acids. V was clipped by 3 bases and J by 7 bases, with 13 bases between them. Here the CDR3 reads CASSLFQGREQYF. The CDR3 nucleotides read TGTGCCAGCAGCTTGTTTCAGGGCAGAGAGCAGTACTTC. Variable domain in full (rest from reference TRBV7-3 and TRBJ2-7): GAGVSQTPSNKVTEKGKYVELRCDPISGHTALYWYRQSLGQGPEFLIYFQGTGAADDSGLPNDRFFAVRPEGSVSTLKIQRTERGDSAVYLCASSLFQGREQYFGPGTRLTVT.

This clonotype showed up many times. The chain recombines TRBV4-1 with TRBJ1-2; D gene unclear. Germline-derived CDR1 and CDR2 are MGHRA and YSYEKL. Trimming pared 2 bases from V and 0 bases from J, leaving 10 bases between. The CDR3 has 15 amino acids. The CDR3 protein is CASSQLQASNYGYTF. The CDR3 bases are TGCGCCAGCAGCCAACTACAAGCTTCTAACTATGGCTACACCTTC.

This clonotype was seen repeatedly, ten times or more. This CDR3 is CSARATLFRDTEAFF. The DNA of the CDR3 is TGCAGTGCTAGAGCAACCCTCTTCAGGGACACTGAAGCTTTCTTT. The chain has TRBV20-1 and TRBJ1-1, with D perhaps matching TRBD1 (5 bases). The V end lost 1 base, the J end lost 3 bases, and 15 bases lay between the germline ends. Germline loops: CDR1 DFQATT, CDR2 SNEGSKA (reference sequence). The CDR3 is made up of 15 amino acids.

This CDR3 reads CASSEGWRVGYEQYF. The CDR3 DNA follows: TGTGCCAGCAGTGAAGGATGGAGGGTCGGCTACGAGCAGTACTTC. The genes are TRBV2 and TRBJ2-7, with D possibly matching TRBD2 (6 bases). CDR1 is SNHLY and CDR2 is FYNNEI in the germline V gene. The CDR3 is made up of 15 amino acids. V was shortened by 1 base and J by 3 bases, with 13 bases between the two germline ends.

This clonotype has just a few counts. This chain uses TRBV20-1 with TRBJ1-2, with D maybe TRBD1 (5 bases). CDR3 length equals 13 residues. Looked up from germline, CDR1 is DFQATT and CDR2 is SNEGSKA (reference sequence). The germline V and J ends were trimmed by 3 bases and 6 bases, with 14 bases remaining between them. CDR3 loop: CSASPGDGDGYTF. In nucleotides, the CDR3 is TGCAGTGCTAGCCCGGGGGACGGAGATGGCTACACCTTC.

This clonotype showed up many times. CDR3 bases: TGTGCCACCAGTGATTCCCTGAACACTGAAGCTTTCTTT. It specifies CATSDSLNTEAFF. The chain links TRBV24-1 to TRBJ1-1; D remains unclear. Trimming removed 2 bases at V and 0 bases at J, with 3 bases between. Germline assignment: CDR1 KGHDR and CDR2 SFDVKD. This CDR3 contains 13 residues.

The sample holds many counts of this clonotype. The chain carries TRBV25-1 and TRBJ2-7, with D uncertain. Germline-derived CDR1 and CDR2 are MGHDK and SYGVNS. The V gene lost 4 bases and the J gene lost 0 bases, with 16 bases spanning the gap. The CDR3 has 16 amino acids. The CDR3, as DNA: TGTGCCAGCAGTGCCTGGGCGAAGGATCGCTCCTACGAGCAGTACTTC. Amino acids: CASSAWAKDRSYEQYF.

This clonotype was seen many times. This rearrangement joins TRBV7-2 to TRBJ1-1, with D possibly being TRBD1 (5 bases). This CDR3 region has 16 residues. V was clipped by 2 bases and J by 4 bases, with 17 bases between them. Germline V gene data show CDR1 as SGHTA and CDR2 as FQGNSA. CDR3 DNA: TGTGCCAGCAGCTTATTAGGTCCCAGGGCGACCACTGAAGCTTTCTTT. Translated: CASSLLGPRATTEAFF.

This clonotype was picked up one time. CDR3 region: CASSHSTGGTGELFF. DNA for the CDR3: TGTGCCAGCAGTCATAGTACAGGGGGCACCGGGGAGCTGTTTTTT. This chain joins TRBV6-1 and TRBJ2-2; TRBD1 matches 8 bases. Per germline, CDR1 MNHNS and CDR2 SASEGT. Trimming removed 5 bases from V and 4 bases from J; junction bases left unmatched: 6. The CDR3 loop spans 15 amino acids.